The 31 T cell receptor beta chains listed next were all sequenced from one sample in a study of T cell changes during pregnancy in multiple sclerosis. The method was immunoSEQ multiplex PCR; TCRdb's version includes in-frame clones alone and lacks a portion of them. This table has about 34,000 clones, 70% to 90% appearing once. The specimen comprised CD8+ T cells from peripheral blood mononuclear cells, sampled in the third trimester of pregnancy. The receptors were gathered from a female donor with multiple sclerosis, enrolled in a pregnancy study.

The genes are TRBV4-2 and TRBJ2-3; perhaps TRBD2 as D (5 bases). Germline V gene lookup returns CDR1 LGHNA and CDR2 YNFKEQ. The CDR3 runs 15 residues. Trimming pared 0 bases from V and 6 bases from J, leaving 13 bases between. In DNA, the CDR3 is TGTGCCAGCAGCCAAGAAGGAGGTGGGTTCGATACGCAGTATTTT. Protein sequence: CASSQEGGGFDTQYF.

V gene TRBV19 combines with J gene TRBJ2-3; TRBD2 agrees at 12 bases. CDR3 length equals 18 residues. Germline-derived CDR1 and CDR2 are LNHDA and SQIVND (reference sequence). Unmatched junction bases numbered 13, after V lost 5 bases and J lost 4 bases. In nucleotides, the CDR3 is TGTGCCAGTAGTTTCACCCTCCTAGCGGGGGGGCCGCCAGATACGCAGTATTTT. This translates into CASSFTLLAGGPPDTQYF.

The chain carries TRBV4-3 and TRBJ2-1; 9 nucleotides line up with TRBD2. The CDR3 is 17 residues long. Per germline, CDR1 LGHNA and CDR2 YSLEER. V was clipped by 0 bases and J by 6 bases; unmatched bases: 9. CDR3 coding DNA: TGCGCCAGCAGCCAAGATTGGGATAGCGGGGGATTCAATGAGCAGTTCTTC. It codes for CASSQDWDSGGFNEQFF.

The J gene is TRBJ2-1, the V gene TRBV7-9, with a possible D match to TRBD1 (6 bases). V lost 4 bases and J lost 8, with 21 bases in between. In germline, CDR1 is SEHNR, CDR2 FQNEAQ (reference sequence). The CDR3 extends over 16 amino acids. The CDR3 sequence is CASSSQDSPPRDEQFF. CDR3 nucleotide sequence: TGTGCCAGCAGCTCTCAGGACAGCCCCCCGCGGGATGAGCAGTTCTTC.

The genes are TRBV9 and TRBJ2-1, with TRBD2 identical over 9 bases. There are 15 residues in the CDR3. Germline V lookup: CDR1 SGDLS, CDR2 YYNGEE. V lost 0 bases and J lost 8; bases outside the gene matches: 6. The CDR3 bases are TGTGCCAGCAGCGTAGTGGCGGGGGGGTGGTATGAGCAGTTCTTC. Translating gives CASSVVAGGWYEQFF.

The rearrangement joins TRBV18 to TRBJ2-7; 8 bases match TRBD1. CDR3 length equals 16 residues. With V trimmed by 0 bases and J by 6 bases, 10 bases remained unmatched. CDR1 and CDR2 from the germline V gene are KGHSH and LQKENI. Written as DNA, the CDR3 is TGTGCCAGCTCACCACCCCCCCCCGGACAGGGCTTCGAGCAGTACTTC. Translated: CASSPPPPGQGFEQYF.

This clone has more than one count but fewer than ten. The V gene is TRBV12-5, the J gene TRBJ1-1, with D tentatively TRBD1 (6 bases). The CDR3 sequence is 12 residues long. Trimming left V 2 bases short and J 11 bases short, with 12 bases between. Germline lookup yields CDR1 LGHNT and CDR2 FRNRAP. The CDR3 DNA follows: TGTGCTAGTGGTTTGACAGGGAGTATTGCTTTCTTT. Protein sequence: CASGLTGSIAFF. Full variable domain (remainder filled in from reference TRBV12-5 and TRBJ1-1): DARVTQTPRHKVTEMGQEVTMRCQPILGHNTVFWYRQTMMQGLELLAYFRNRAPLDDSGMPKDRFSAEMPDATLATLKIQPSEPRDSAVYFCASGLTGSIAFFGQGTRLTVV.

V usage is TRBV29-1 and J usage is TRBJ2-3, with TRBD2 matching over 7 bases. This CDR3 is 16 amino acids long. CDR1 and CDR2 (germline): SQVTM, ANQGSEA. After removal of 7 bases from V and 2 bases from J, the junction contained 15 bases not matched to a gene. The CDR3 loop is CSAQEAVSGSTDTQYF. The CDR3 DNA reads TGCAGCGCGCAGGAAGCGGTTAGCGGGTCCACAGATACGCAGTATTTT.

Regarding this clone: Other DNA sequences in the same sample also yield this CDR3. The CDR3 protein is CASSEARGGVYNEQFF. As DNA, the CDR3 is TGTGCCAGCAGTGAAGCGCGTGGCGGGGTCTACAATGAGCAGTTCTTC. The rearrangement uses TRBV6-1 and TRBJ2-1; weak D call: TRBD2 (6 bases). Trimming left V 0 bases short and J 3 bases short, with 12 bases between. CDR1 is MNHNS and CDR2 is SASEGT in the germline V gene. The length of the CDR3 is 16 residues.

The CDR3 reads CAWSVAQETQYF. The CDR3 nucleotides read TGTGCCTGGAGTGTAGCCCAAGAGACCCAGTACTTC. J is TRBJ2-5 and V is TRBV30; D gene uncertain. There are 12 residues in the CDR3. V dropped 0 bases and J dropped 1 base, with 3 bases sitting between them. Germline assignment: CDR1 GTSNPN and CDR2 SVGIG (reference sequence). Full variable domain (remainder filled in from reference TRBV30 and TRBJ2-5): SQTIHQWPATLVQPVGSPLSLECTVEGTSNPNLYWYRQAAGRGLQLLFYSVGIGQISSEVPQNLSASRPQDRQFILSSKKLLLSDSGFYLCAWSVAQETQYFGPGTRLLVL.

The gene calls are TRBV14 and TRBJ2-7; TRBD1 agrees at 10 bases. The V and J ends lost 3 bases and 3 bases, in that order; junction bases with no gene match: 8. The CDR3 consists of 16 residues. From germline, CDR1 is SGHDN and CDR2 FVKESK. The DNA for the CDR3 is TGTGCCAGCAGCCAGGTAACCGGGACAGGGGACTACGAGCAGTACTTC. As protein: CASSQVTGTGDYEQYF.

The V call is TRBV7-9, the J call TRBJ2-1, with TRBD1 matching over 9 bases. Germline trimming cut 4 bases from V and 9 bases from J; bases unmatched to any gene: 4. The germline CDR1 and CDR2 sequences are SEHNR and FQNEAQ (reference sequence). The CDR3 contains 13 residues. CDR3 nucleotides: TGTGCCAGCAGCTCCCGGGACAGGGCTGAGCAGTTCTTC. This sequence encodes CASSSRDRAEQFF.

The J gene is TRBJ1-3, the V gene TRBV25-1; the D is unclear. Trimming took 4 bases from V and 4 from J, leaving 8 bases between them. The CDR3 contains 13 residues. The V gene's germline CDR1 is MGHDK and CDR2 SYGVNS. The CDR3 DNA reads as TGTGCCAGCAGTGCCTCTACCGGAAACACCATATATTTT. This sequence encodes CASSASTGNTIYF.

This clone is medium-sized. V and J are TRBV7-8 and TRBJ1-1, with a weak D call TRBD1 (5 bases). Trimming left V 6 bases short and J 4 bases short, with 18 bases between. CDR3 size: 15 residues. In germline, CDR1 is SGHVS, CDR2 FQNEAQ. The chain's CDR3 is CASSDSAERSTEAFF. Written as DNA, the CDR3 is TGTGCCAGCAGTGACAGTGCGGAGAGATCCACTGAAGCTTTCTTT.

The gene calls are TRBV18 and TRBJ2-5, with D possibly matching TRBD2 (6 bases). In germline, CDR1 is KGHSH, CDR2 LQKENI. The V end lost 5 bases, the J end lost 2 bases, and 12 bases lay between the germline ends. There are 14 residues in the CDR3. CDR3 DNA: TGTGCCAGCTCAATACTAGGGAGGCAAGAGACCCAGTACTTC. Amino acid sequence: CASSILGRQETQYF.

The genes are TRBV9 and TRBJ2-7; 8 nucleotides agree with TRBD1. Germline CDR1 reads SGDLS; CDR2 reads YYNGEE. Trimming took 4 bases from V and 3 from J; bases not matched to a gene: 6. This CDR3 spans 14 amino acids. The DNA for the CDR3 is TGTGCCAGCAGCCAGACAGGGGCGAACTACGAGCAGTACTTC. It codes for CASSQTGANYEQYF.

This clone was picked up one time. This rearrangement joins TRBV9 to TRBJ1-4; D might be TRBD1 (6 bases). V was pared by 2 bases and J by 6 bases, with 11 bases between. The CDR3 runs 14 residues. CDR1 and CDR2 from the germline V gene are SGDLS and YYNGEE. CDR3 nucleotide sequence: TGTGCCAGCAGCGTTCGGGGGGGCGATGAAAAACTGTTTTTT. Translation gives CASSVRGGDEKLFF.

The chain has TRBV11-2 and TRBJ2-2; D possibly corresponds to TRBD2 (5 bases). Germline CDR1 reads SGHAT; CDR2 reads FQNNGV. The CDR3 spans 15 residues. V dropped 0 bases and J dropped 7 bases, with 12 bases sitting between them. The CDR3 loop is CASSLERTVYGELFF. CDR3 DNA: TGTGCCAGCAGCTTAGAGCGGACTGTATACGGGGAGCTGTTTTTT.

This sequence joins TRBV6-6 and TRBJ2-5; D is perhaps TRBD2 (5 bases). Germline loops: CDR1 MNHNY, CDR2 SVGAGI (reference sequence). The length of the CDR3 is 13 residues. V lost 5 bases to trimming and J lost 5 bases, with 12 bases between them. CDR3: CASSGPEVETQYF. CDR3 nucleotides: TGTGCCAGCAGTGGACCGGAGGTGGAGACCCAGTACTTC.

V and J are TRBV9 and TRBJ1-2, with a tentative D call TRBD1 (6 bases). The CDR3 totals 17 residues. Trimming removed 3 bases from V and 4 bases from J, with 22 bases in between. Per the germline V gene, CDR1 is SGDLS and CDR2 is YYNGEE. For the CDR3, the DNA is TGTGCCAGCAGCGGCCTAGAACAGGGCGGTCGTAGCTATGGCTACACCTTC. Translating it yields CASSGLEQGGRSYGYTF.

The chain carries TRBV7-2 and TRBJ2-7; TRBD2 is a possible D gene (6 bases). The V end lost 0 bases, the J end lost 4 bases, and 13 bases lay between the germline ends. This CDR3 region has 15 residues. CDR1 and CDR2 from the germline V gene are SGHTA and FQGNSA. CDR3 DNA: TGTGCCAGCAGCTTAGCGGGGGGTCGGGGTTACGAGCAGTACTTC. Amino acids: CASSLAGGRGYEQYF.

This clone has a single count. V and J are TRBV4-1 and TRBJ2-7; D gene unclear. From germline, CDR1 is MGHRA and CDR2 YSYEKL. The CDR3 covers 12 residues. Deletions cut 1 base from V and 4 bases from J, with 5 bases between. The CDR3 region has the DNA TGCGCCAGCAGCCAAGGCACTTACGAGCAGTACTTC. Encoded protein: CASSQGTYEQYF.

The chain couples TRBV4-1 to TRBJ2-5, with 8 bases identical to TRBD2. The CDR3 sequence is 14 residues long. V was pared by 2 bases and J by 4 bases, with 3 bases of the junction left unmatched. Germline CDR1 reads MGHRA; CDR2 reads YSYEKL. CDR3 sequence reads: CASSQPTSGETQYF. The CDR3, as DNA: TGCGCCAGCAGCCAACCCACTAGCGGAGAGACCCAGTACTTC.

This clone was seen a single time. V is TRBV6-5 and J is TRBJ2-7, with TRBD1 as a possible D gene (6 bases). The CDR3 loop spans 13 amino acids. Between the trimmed V and J ends, which lost 3 bases and 3 bases, there was a span of 9 bases. Germline V gene data show CDR1 as MNHEY and CDR2 as SVGAGI. CDR3 bases: TGTGCCAGCAGTTATCGAGGGGGCTACGAGCAGTACTTC. This gives the protein CASSYRGGYEQYF.

This rearrangement joins TRBV5-5 to TRBJ1-5; 10 bases align to TRBD1. CDR1 SGHKS and CDR2 YYEKEE come from the germline V gene (reference sequence). After removal of 3 bases from V and 6 bases from J, the junction contained 6 bases not matched to a gene. This CDR3 is built from 15 residues. CDR3 nucleotide sequence: TGTGCCAGCAGCTCGAGGACAGGGGGAGGTCAGCCCCAGCATTTT. As protein: CASSSRTGGGQPQHF.

The chain carries TRBV6-1 and TRBJ1-4; D perhaps matches TRBD1 (6 bases). Germline V gene sequence: CDR1 MNHNS, CDR2 SASEGT. This CDR3 has 15 amino acids. V was pared by 11 bases and J by 2 bases, with 18 bases between. The CDR3 loop is CAAKGVWSTNEKLFF. The CDR3 DNA follows: TGTGCCGCAAAGGGGGTATGGTCGACTAATGAAAAACTGTTTTTT.

The chain combines TRBV7-6 with TRBJ2-2; TRBD1 aligns across 8 bases. The V gene end was trimmed by 4 bases and the J gene end by 3 bases; junction bases not matched to a gene: 1. Germline CDR1 is SGHVS and CDR2 is FNYEAQ. The CDR3 consists of 14 residues. CDR3 in amino acids: CASSSRGHTGELFF. The CDR3 coding sequence is TGTGCCAGCAGCTCCAGGGGGCACACCGGGGAGCTGTTTTTT.

The V gene is TRBV5-1, the J gene TRBJ2-7; weak D call: TRBD2 (5 bases). From germline, CDR1 is SGHRS and CDR2 YFSETQ. The CDR3 spans 12 residues. V shed 4 bases and J shed 10 bases, with 15 bases lying between them. The CDR3: CASSPEGDQQYF. CDR3 sequence (DNA): TGCGCCAGCAGCCCCGAGGGCGATCAACAGTACTTC.

The genes are TRBV15 and TRBJ1-5; weak D call: TRBD1 (5 bases). V was shortened by 0 bases and J by 6 bases, with 12 bases between the two germline ends. The germline V gene encodes CDR1 LNHNV and CDR2 YYDKDF (reference sequence). The CDR3 extends over 15 amino acids. The CDR3 nucleotides are TGTGCCACCAGCAGAGACGGGGGTTCGGGTCAGCCCCAGCATTTT. It yields the protein CATSRDGGSGQPQHF.

The chain joins TRBV7-9 to TRBJ2-7, with D tentatively TRBD2 (6 bases). This CDR3 spans 14 amino acids. Per the germline V gene, CDR1 is SEHNR and CDR2 is FQNEAQ (reference sequence). The V end lost 5 bases, the J end lost 4 bases, and 15 bases lay between the germline ends. Written as DNA, the CDR3 is TGTGCCAGCAGCCAGGGCCGAGGAGGGTACGAGCAGTACTTC. Translation: CASSQGRGGYEQYF.

This chain links TRBV19 with TRBJ2-7; 11 bases align to TRBD2. This CDR3 spans 15 amino acids. The J segment lost 2 bases and the V segment lost 5 bases, leaving 5 bases of the junction unmatched. Germline loops: CDR1 LNHDA, CDR2 SQIVND (reference sequence). The CDR3 is CASSASGGFPYEQYF. The CDR3 DNA follows: TGTGCCAGTAGTGCTAGCGGGGGGTTTCCCTACGAGCAGTACTTC.